This T cell receptor beta chain is from a study of regulatory T cells in long-lasting Graves disease. Arm-PCR of CDR3 regions and iRepertoire HTBI primers were the basis on which TCR beta libraries were built. MiXCR was run by TCRdb on the multiplex PCR reads, yielding one entry per CDR3 protein. This table has approximately 400,000 distinct CDR3 sequences, around 14% appearing once. Noted time point: newly diagnosed GD, antithyroid drugs for less than 3 months. From PBMCs, RNA was extracted and then used to make the TCR library. This CDR3 has 14 amino acids. In germline, CDR1 is WSHSY, CDR2 SAAADI. Trimming cost V 7 bases and J 3 bases; bases outside gene matches: 5. This sample was also put to use in a study of T cells in Graves' hyperthyroidism and ophthalmopathy.

V is TRBV10-2 and J is TRBJ2-2; 7 positions match TRBD2. The material was peripheral blood mononuclear cells (PBMCs), obtained at new diagnosis, from a patient treated with antithyroid drugs. The sequence came from a woman aged 25 to 45 with Graves disease. The CDR3 protein is CASKEGGYTGELFF. The CDR3 bases are TGCGCCAGCAAGGAGGGAGGGTACACCGGGGAGCTGTTTTTT.